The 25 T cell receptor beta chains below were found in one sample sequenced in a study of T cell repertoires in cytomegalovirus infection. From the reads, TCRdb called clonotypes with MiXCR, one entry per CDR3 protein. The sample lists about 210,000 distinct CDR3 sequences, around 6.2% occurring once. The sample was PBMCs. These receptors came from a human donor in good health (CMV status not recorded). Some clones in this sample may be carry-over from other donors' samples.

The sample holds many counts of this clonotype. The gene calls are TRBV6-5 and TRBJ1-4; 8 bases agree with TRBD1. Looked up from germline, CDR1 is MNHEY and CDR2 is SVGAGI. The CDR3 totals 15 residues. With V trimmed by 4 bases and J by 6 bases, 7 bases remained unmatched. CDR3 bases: TGTGCCAGCAGTTCTGGACAGGGCAACGATGAAAAACTGTTTTTT. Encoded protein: CASSSGQGNDEKLFF.

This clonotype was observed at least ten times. DNA of the CDR3: TGTGCCAGCAGGGGACCCGGGACAGGGAGGTACGAGCAGTACTTC. Translation gives CASRGPGTGRYEQYF. V is TRBV6-1 and J is TRBJ2-7; 9 nucleotides line up with TRBD1. This CDR3 is built from 15 residues. V lost 6 bases and J lost 4; bases outside the gene matches: 10. CDR1 is MNHNS, CDR2 SASEGT, per germline.

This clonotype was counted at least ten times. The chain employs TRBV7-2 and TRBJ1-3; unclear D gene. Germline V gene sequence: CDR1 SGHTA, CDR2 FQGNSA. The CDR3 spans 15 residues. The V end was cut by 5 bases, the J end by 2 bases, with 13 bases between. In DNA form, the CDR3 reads TGTGCCAGCAGCCCGATGTTAGGTACTGGAAACACCATATATTTT. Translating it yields CASSPMLGTGNTIYF.

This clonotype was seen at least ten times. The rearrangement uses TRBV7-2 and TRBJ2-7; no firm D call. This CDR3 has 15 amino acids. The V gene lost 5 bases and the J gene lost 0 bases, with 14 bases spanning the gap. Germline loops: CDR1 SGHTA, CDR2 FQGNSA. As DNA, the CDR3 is TGTGCCAGCAGCCGTACAACCGACTTCTCCTACGAGCAGTACTTC. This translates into CASSRTTDFSYEQYF.

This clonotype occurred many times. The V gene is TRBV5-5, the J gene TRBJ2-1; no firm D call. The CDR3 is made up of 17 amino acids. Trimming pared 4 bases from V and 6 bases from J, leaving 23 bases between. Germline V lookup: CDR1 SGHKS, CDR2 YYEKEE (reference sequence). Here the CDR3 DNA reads TGTGCCAGCAGCCCCCGGCCTGGGCAGCCGACCCCCAATGAGCAGTTCTTC. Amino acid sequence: CASSPRPGQPTPNEQFF.

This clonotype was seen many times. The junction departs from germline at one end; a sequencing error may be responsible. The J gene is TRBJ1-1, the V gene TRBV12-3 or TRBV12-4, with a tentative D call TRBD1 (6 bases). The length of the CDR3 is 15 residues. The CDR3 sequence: CASSLAGHWNPEAFF. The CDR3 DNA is TGTGCCAGCAGTTTAGCGGGACACTGGAACCCTGAAGCTTTCTTT.

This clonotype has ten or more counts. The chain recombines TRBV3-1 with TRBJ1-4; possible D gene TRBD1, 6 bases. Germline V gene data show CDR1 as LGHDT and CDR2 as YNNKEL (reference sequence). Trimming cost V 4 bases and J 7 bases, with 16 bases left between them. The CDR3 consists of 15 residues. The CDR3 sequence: CASSPLGIGGEKLFF. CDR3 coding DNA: TGTGCCAGCAGCCCGTTGGGGATAGGGGGTGAAAAACTGTTTTTT.

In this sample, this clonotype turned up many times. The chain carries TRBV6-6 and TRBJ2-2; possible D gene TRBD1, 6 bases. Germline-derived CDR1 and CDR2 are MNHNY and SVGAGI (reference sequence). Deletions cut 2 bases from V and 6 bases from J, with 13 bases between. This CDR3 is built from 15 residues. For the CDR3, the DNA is TGTGCCAGCAGTTACGTCCGGGACATACCCGGGGAGCTGTTTTTT. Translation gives CASSYVRDIPGELFF.

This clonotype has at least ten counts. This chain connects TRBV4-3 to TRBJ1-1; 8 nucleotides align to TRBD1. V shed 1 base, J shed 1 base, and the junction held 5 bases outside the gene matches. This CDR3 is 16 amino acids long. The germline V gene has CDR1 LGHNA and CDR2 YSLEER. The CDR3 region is CASSQAADRENTEAFF. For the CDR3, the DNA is TGCGCCAGCAGCCAAGCCGCGGACAGGGAGAACACTGAAGCTTTCTTT.

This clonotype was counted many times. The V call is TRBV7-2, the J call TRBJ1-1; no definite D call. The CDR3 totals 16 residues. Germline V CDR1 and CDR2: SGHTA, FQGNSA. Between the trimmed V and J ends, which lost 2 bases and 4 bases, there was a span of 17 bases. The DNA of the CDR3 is TGTGCCAGCAGCTTATTACCCCTGAGGGAAGTCACTGAAGCTTTCTTT. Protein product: CASSLLPLREVTEAFF.

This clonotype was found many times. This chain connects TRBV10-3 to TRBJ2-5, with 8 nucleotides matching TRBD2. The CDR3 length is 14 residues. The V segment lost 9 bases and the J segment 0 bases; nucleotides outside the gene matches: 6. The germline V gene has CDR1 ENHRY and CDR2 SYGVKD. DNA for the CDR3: TGTGCCATGGCATTAGCGGGGAACCAAGAGACCCAGTACTTC. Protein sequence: CAMALAGNQETQYF.

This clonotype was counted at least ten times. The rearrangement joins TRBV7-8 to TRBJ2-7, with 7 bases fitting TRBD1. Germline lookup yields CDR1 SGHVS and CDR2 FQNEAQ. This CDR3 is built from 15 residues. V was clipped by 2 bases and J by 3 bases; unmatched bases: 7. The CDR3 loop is CASSLLDRLFYEQYF. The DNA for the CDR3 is TGTGCCAGCAGCTTACTGGACAGGTTATTCTACGAGCAGTACTTC.

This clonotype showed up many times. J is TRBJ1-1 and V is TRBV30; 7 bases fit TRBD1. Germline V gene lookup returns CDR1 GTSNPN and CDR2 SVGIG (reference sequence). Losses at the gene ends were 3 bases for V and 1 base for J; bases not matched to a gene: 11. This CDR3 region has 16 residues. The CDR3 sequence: CAWRTGERSWNTEAFF. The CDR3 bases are TGTGCCTGGAGAACAGGGGAACGGAGCTGGAACACTGAAGCTTTCTTT.

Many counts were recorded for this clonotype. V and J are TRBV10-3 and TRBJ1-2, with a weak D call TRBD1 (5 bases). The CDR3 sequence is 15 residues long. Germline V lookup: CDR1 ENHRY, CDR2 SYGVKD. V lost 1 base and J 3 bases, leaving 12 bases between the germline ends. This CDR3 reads CAISEYSGRDYGYTF. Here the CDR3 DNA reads TGTGCCATCAGTGAGTACTCAGGGCGCGACTATGGCTACACCTTC.

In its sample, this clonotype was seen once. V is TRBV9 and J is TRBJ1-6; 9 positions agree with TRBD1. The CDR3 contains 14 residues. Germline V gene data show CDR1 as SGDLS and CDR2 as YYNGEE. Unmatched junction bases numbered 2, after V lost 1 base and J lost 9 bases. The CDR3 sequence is CASSVRDRVSPLHF. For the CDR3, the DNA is TGTGCCAGCAGCGTACGGGACAGGGTTTCACCCCTCCACTTT.

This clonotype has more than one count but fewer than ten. The CDR3 DNA follows: TGCGCCAGCAGCCCGGGGGGGTTCATGAACACTGAAGCTTTCTTT. This gives the protein CASSPGGFMNTEAFF. The chain links TRBV4-3 to TRBJ1-1, with D tentatively TRBD1 (5 bases). Germline-derived CDR1 and CDR2 are LGHNA and YSLEER. The CDR3 covers 15 residues. Trimming took 4 bases from V and 0 from J, leaving 12 bases between them.

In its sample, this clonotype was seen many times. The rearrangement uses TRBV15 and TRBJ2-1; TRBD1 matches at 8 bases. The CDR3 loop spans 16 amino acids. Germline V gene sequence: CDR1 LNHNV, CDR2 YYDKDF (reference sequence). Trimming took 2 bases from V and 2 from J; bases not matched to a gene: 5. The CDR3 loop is CATSRRQGSTYNEQFF. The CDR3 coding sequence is TGTGCCACCAGCAGACGACAGGGGTCGACCTACAATGAGCAGTTCTTC.

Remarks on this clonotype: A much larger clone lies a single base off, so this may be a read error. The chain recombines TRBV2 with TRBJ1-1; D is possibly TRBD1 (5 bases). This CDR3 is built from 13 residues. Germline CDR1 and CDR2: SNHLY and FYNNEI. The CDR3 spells CASKTVTNTGAFF. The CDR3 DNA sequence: TGTGCCAGCAAGACAGTGACTAACACTGGAGCTTTCTTT.

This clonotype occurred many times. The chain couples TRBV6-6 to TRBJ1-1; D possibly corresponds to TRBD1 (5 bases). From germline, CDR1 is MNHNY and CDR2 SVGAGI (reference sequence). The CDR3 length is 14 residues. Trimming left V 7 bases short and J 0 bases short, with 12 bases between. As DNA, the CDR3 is TGTGCCAGCATCCTAGACAGTCTGAACACTGAAGCTTTCTTT. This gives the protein CASILDSLNTEAFF.

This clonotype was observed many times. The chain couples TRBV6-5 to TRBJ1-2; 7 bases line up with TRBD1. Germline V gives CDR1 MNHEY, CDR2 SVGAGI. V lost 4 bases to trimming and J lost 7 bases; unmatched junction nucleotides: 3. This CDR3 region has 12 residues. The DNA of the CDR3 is TGTGCCAGCAGTTTAGACAGGGTTGGCTACACCTTC. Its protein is CASSLDRVGYTF.

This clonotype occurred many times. CDR3 sequence (DNA): TGTGCCAGCAGCTCGGGACAGGGGCGGGGTGCAACTAATGAAAAACTGTTTTTT. Residues: CASSSGQGRGATNEKLFF. The chain has TRBV7-9 and TRBJ1-4; 10 bases line up with TRBD1. The V and J ends lost 4 bases and 0 bases, in that order; junction bases with no gene match: 8. Germline-derived CDR1 and CDR2 are SEHNR and FQNEAQ (reference sequence). The CDR3 is 18 amino acids.

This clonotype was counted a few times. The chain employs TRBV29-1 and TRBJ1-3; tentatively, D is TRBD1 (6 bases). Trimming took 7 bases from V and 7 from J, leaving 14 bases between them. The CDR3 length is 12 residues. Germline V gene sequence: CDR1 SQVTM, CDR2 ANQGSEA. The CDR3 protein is CSAEGGFNTIYF. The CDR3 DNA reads TGCAGCGCCGAGGGGGGGTTCAACACCATATATTTT.

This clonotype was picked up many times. CDR3 sequence: CASRMQGRNYGYTF. The CDR3 DNA follows: TGTGCCAGCAGAATGCAGGGAAGGAACTATGGCTACACCTTC. The V call is TRBV6-2 or TRBV6-3, the J call TRBJ1-2, with a possible D match to TRBD1 (5 bases). The CDR3 sequence is 14 residues long. V was clipped by 6 bases and J by 2 bases, with 13 bases between them. CDR1 is MNHEY, CDR2 SVGEGT, per germline.

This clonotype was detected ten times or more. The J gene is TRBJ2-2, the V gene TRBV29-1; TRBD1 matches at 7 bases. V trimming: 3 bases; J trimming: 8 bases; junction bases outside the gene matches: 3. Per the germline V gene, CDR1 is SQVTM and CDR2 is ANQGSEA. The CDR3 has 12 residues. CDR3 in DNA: TGCAGCGTTGATAAGGGGGCTGGGGAGCTGTTTTTT. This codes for CSVDKGAGELFF.

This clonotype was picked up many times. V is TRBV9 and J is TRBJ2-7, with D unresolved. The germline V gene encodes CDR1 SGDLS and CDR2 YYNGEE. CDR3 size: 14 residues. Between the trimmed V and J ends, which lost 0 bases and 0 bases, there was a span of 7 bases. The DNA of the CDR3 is TGTGCCAGCAGCGTAGGACCACACTCCTACGAGCAGTACTTC. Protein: CASSVGPHSYEQYF.